The 20 T cell receptor beta chains listed next were all sequenced from one sample in a study of beta chain features in type 1 diabetes. The isolated RNA, all of it, was reverse transcribed, so expressed TCRB transcripts were what got sequenced. Repertoires were generated with immunoSEQ multiplex PCR, while TCRdb's copy carries only in-frame clones and drops some. The sample lists under 95,000 clones, roughly 34% occurring once. The sequencing input was stem cell memory CD4+ T cells from blood. The source of these receptors is a woman under 30 in good health.

The chain recombines TRBV11-2 with TRBJ1-1; D perhaps matches TRBD1 (5 bases). The germline V and J ends were trimmed by 3 bases and 3 bases, with 5 bases remaining between them. Looked up from germline, CDR1 is SGHAT and CDR2 is FQNNGV. CDR3 length: 12 residues. CDR3 in DNA: TGTGCCAGCAGCTTCAGGGACACTGAAGCTTTCTTT. Translated, it gives CASSFRDTEAFF.

This chain uses TRBV9 with TRBJ2-3; 7 nucleotides line up with TRBD2. This CDR3 has 16 residues. With V trimmed by 0 bases and J by 5 bases, 9 bases remained unmatched. Germline assignment: CDR1 SGDLS and CDR2 YYNGEE. This chain's CDR3 is CASSVAGGGRLDTQYF. For the CDR3, the DNA is TGTGCCAGCAGCGTAGCTGGGGGGGGAAGGTTAGATACGCAGTATTTT.

This chain joins TRBV9 and TRBJ2-1, with a possible D match to TRBD1 (5 bases). The V end was cut by 2 bases, the J end by 6 bases, with 18 bases between. The germline gives CDR1 SGDLS, CDR2 YYNGEE. The CDR3 is 16 amino acids. For the CDR3, the DNA is TGTGCCAGCAGCGTCCCCAGGGTGGGCACCATCAATGAGCAGTTCTTC. It codes for CASSVPRVGTINEQFF.

This clone was seen more than once but under ten times. The chain recombines TRBV29-1 with TRBJ1-2; maybe TRBD1 (6 bases). Germline values: CDR1 SQVTM, CDR2 ANQGSEA. This CDR3 has 11 residues. Trimming pared 7 bases from V and 2 bases from J, leaving 8 bases between. The CDR3 nucleotides read TGCAGCGCCCAGGGGAACTATGGCTACACCTTC. It yields the protein CSAQGNYGYTF.

The chain combines TRBV9 with TRBJ2-3; 9 positions match TRBD2. The CDR3 is 16 residues long. CDR1 and CDR2 (germline): SGDLS, YYNGEE. The V gene end was trimmed by 5 bases and the J gene end by 0 bases; junction bases not matched to a gene: 7. DNA of the CDR3: TGTGCCAGCAGTGGAGCTAGCGGGGAAAGCACAGATACGCAGTATTTT. Translation gives CASSGASGESTDTQYF. The variable domain in full, with the rest retrieved from reference TRBV9 and TRBJ2-3, is DSGVTQTPKHLITATGQRVTLRCSPRSGDLSVYWYQQSLDQGLQFLIQYYNGEERAKGNILERFSAQQFPDLHSELNLSSLELGDSALYFCASSGASGESTDTQYFGPGTRLTVL.

The chain combines TRBV19 with TRBJ1-2; D is possibly TRBD1 (6 bases). This CDR3 region has 13 residues. CDR1 is LNHDA and CDR2 is SQIVND in the germline V gene (reference sequence). V lost 5 bases, J lost 4 bases, and 11 bases lay in between. The CDR3 region is CASSLDRFYGYTF. CDR3 DNA sequence: TGTGCCAGTAGTTTGGACAGATTCTATGGCTACACCTTC.

The chain has TRBV9 and TRBJ2-3; D perhaps matches TRBD1 (5 bases). This CDR3 comprises 17 residues. V was trimmed by 0 bases and J by 6 bases, leaving 20 bases between them. Germline V lookup: CDR1 SGDLS, CDR2 YYNGEE. The CDR3: CASSVAQSVGRVDTQYF. CDR3 DNA sequence: TGTGCCAGCAGCGTAGCGCAATCCGTGGGCAGGGTGGATACGCAGTATTTT.

This clone was seen a handful of times. Germline and junction disagree at one end, which may indicate a read error. The V and J genes are TRBV7-7 and TRBJ2-5; 10 nucleotides align to TRBD2. The CDR3 is 15 residues long. The germline V gene has CDR1 SSHAT and CDR2 FNYEAQ (reference sequence). In nucleotides, the CDR3 is TGTGCTAGCAGCTTACCTAGCGGGGGCCAAGAGACCCAGTACTTC. Amino acids: CASSLPSGGQETQYF. Supplemented by reference TRBV7-7 and TRBJ2-5, the full variable domain reads GAGVSQSPRYKVTKRGQDVTLRCDPISSHATLYWYQQALGQGPEFLTYFNYEAQPDKSGLPSDRFSAERPEGSISTLTIQRTEQRDSAMYRCASSLPSGGQETQYFGPGTRLLVL.

This chain uses TRBV7-9 with TRBJ2-7, with TRBD2 as a possible D gene (5 bases). Deletions cut 0 bases from V and 0 bases from J, with 12 bases between. The CDR3 length is 16 residues. The germline V gene encodes CDR1 SEHNR and CDR2 FQNEAQ (reference sequence). CDR3 bases: TGTGCCAGCAGCTTAGCGCCTAGCCCCAGCTCCTACGAGCAGTACTTC. Its translation is CASSLAPSPSSYEQYF.

V is TRBV4-2 and J is TRBJ2-3; 13 nucleotides line up with TRBD2. This CDR3 has 18 residues. With 2 bases clipped from V and 1 base from J, the junction kept 6 bases outside the gene matches. The germline CDR1 and CDR2 sequences are LGHNA and YNFKEQ. Here the CDR3 DNA reads TGTGCCAGCAGCCAACCGGGACTAGCGGGAAAGGGCACAGATACGCAGTATTTT. Translating gives CASSQPGLAGKGTDTQYF.

This clone was seen at least ten times. The chain joins TRBV18 to TRBJ2-6; TRBD1 might be the D (6 bases). Germline CDR1 reads KGHSH; CDR2 reads LQKENI. Trimming took off 3 bases at V and 2 bases at J, with 8 bases between the two ends. This CDR3 is built from 15 residues. CDR3 protein: CASSPGQTGANVLTF. The CDR3 DNA sequence: TGTGCCAGCTCACCGGGACAAACTGGGGCCAACGTCCTGACTTTC.

The chain joins TRBV19 to TRBJ2-5; TRBD1 aligns across 7 bases. The germline gives CDR1 LNHDA, CDR2 SQIVND (reference sequence). This CDR3 is 14 amino acids long. V lost 3 bases and J lost 5; bases outside the gene matches: 6. CDR3 bases: TGTGCCAGTAGTATCTCCGGACAGGCGGAGACCCAGTACTTC. Translated, it gives CASSISGQAETQYF.

The rearrangement links TRBV5-6 to TRBJ2-2, with D unresolved. Germline V gene data show CDR1 as SGHDT and CDR2 as YYEEEE. This CDR3 spans 13 amino acids. Trimming pared 1 base from V and 1 base from J, leaving 2 bases between. The CDR3 coding sequence is TGTGCCAGCAGCTTGCTGAACACCGGGGAGCTGTTTTTT. Translating gives CASSLLNTGELFF.

This clone was observed a handful of times. CDR3 nucleotides: TGCGCCAGCAGCCTTGGACAGAGGGGCTACACCTTC. It is translated as CASSLGQRGYTF. The chain couples TRBV5-1 to TRBJ1-2; a weak D match, TRBD1 (6 bases). This CDR3 has 12 amino acids. V lost 4 bases to trimming and J lost 8 bases, with 12 bases between them. Looked up from germline, CDR1 is SGHRS and CDR2 is YFSETQ.

This clone was counted only a few times. The V call is TRBV27, the J call TRBJ1-1; D is unclear. This CDR3 region has 13 residues. CDR1 and CDR2 (germline): MNHEY, SMNVEV (reference sequence). Deletions cut 1 base from V and 6 bases from J, with 9 bases between. The CDR3: CASSLLGRPEAFF. CDR3 nucleotide sequence: TGTGCCAGCAGTTTATTAGGGAGGCCTGAAGCTTTCTTT.

V is TRBV30 and J is TRBJ2-5, with TRBD1 matching over 11 bases. The length of the CDR3 is 15 residues. Germline V CDR1 and CDR2: GTSNPN, SVGIG (reference sequence). The junction had 5 bases not matched to a gene; V was cut back by 1 base and J by 4 bases. CDR3 sequence (DNA): TGTGCCTGGAGTGAGGACAGGGGGCGTCCAGAGACCCAGTACTTC. As protein: CAWSEDRGRPETQYF.

The J gene is TRBJ1-1, the V gene TRBV5-4; TRBD1 matches 11 bases. Germline CDR1 and CDR2: SGHNT and YYREEE (reference sequence). The length of the CDR3 is 14 residues. The V gene end was trimmed by 4 bases and the J gene end by 7 bases; junction bases not matched to a gene: 6. The CDR3 spells CASSIPGTGGEAFF. CDR3 DNA: TGTGCCAGCAGCATTCCCGGGACAGGGGGTGAAGCTTTCTTT.

V and J are TRBV5-1 and TRBJ2-7; no firm D call. V was cut by 1 base and J by 4 bases, with 9 bases left in between. Per germline, CDR1 SGHRS and CDR2 YFSETQ. The CDR3 extends over 13 amino acids. As DNA, the CDR3 is TGCGCCAGCAGCTTGAGCGCTCAGTACGAGCAGTACTTC. It translates to CASSLSAQYEQYF.

The genes are TRBV5-1 and TRBJ2-5; TRBD1 might be the D (6 bases). CDR3 length: 14 residues. From germline, CDR1 is SGHRS and CDR2 YFSETQ. V was shortened by 4 bases and J by 2 bases, with 12 bases between the two germline ends. CDR3: CASSHNGQQETQYF. In DNA form, the CDR3 reads TGCGCCAGCAGCCACAACGGACAGCAAGAGACCCAGTACTTC.

For the CDR3, the DNA is TGTGCCAGCAGCTTGAGAGGGTACGAGCAGTACTTC. Its translation is CASSLRGYEQYF. The V gene is TRBV5-6, the J gene TRBJ2-7; a weak D match, TRBD2 (5 bases). CDR3 length: 12 residues. The ends were cut back, 1 base at V and 4 bases at J, with 6 bases in the middle. Looked up from germline, CDR1 is SGHDT and CDR2 is YYEEEE.